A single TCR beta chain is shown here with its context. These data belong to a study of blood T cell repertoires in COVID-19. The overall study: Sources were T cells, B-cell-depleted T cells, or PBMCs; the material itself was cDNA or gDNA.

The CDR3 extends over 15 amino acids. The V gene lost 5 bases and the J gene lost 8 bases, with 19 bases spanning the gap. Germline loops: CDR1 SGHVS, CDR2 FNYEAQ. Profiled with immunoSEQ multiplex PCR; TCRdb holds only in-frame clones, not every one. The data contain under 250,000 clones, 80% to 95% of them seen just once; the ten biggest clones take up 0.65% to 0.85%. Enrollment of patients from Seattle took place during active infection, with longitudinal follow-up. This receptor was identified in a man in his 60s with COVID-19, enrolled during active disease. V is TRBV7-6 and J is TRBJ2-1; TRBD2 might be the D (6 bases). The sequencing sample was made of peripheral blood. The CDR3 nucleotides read TGTGCCAGCAGCCCGACTAGATCCCATAGCGATGAGCAGTTCTTC. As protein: CASSPTRSHSDEQFF.